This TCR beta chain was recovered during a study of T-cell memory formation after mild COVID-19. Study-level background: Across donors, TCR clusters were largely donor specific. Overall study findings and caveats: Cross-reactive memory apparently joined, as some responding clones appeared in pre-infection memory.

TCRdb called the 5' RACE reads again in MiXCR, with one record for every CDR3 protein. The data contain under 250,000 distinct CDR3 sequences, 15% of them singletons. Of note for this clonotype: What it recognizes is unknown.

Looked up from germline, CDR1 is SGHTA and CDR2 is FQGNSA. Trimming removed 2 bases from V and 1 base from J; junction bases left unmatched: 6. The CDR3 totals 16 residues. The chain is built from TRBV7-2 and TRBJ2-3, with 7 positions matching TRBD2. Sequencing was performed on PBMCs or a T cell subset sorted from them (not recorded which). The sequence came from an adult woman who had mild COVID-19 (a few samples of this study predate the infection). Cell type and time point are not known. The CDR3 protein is CASSLTPSGGTDTQYF. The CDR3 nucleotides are TGTGCCAGCAGCTTAACCCCTAGCGGAGGCACAGATACGCAGTATTTT.